These T cell receptor beta chains were read from a single sample in a study of OX40 agonist ivuxolimab in advanced cancers. Sequencing used immunoSEQ multiplex PCR; TCRdb keeps in-frame clones, though not all of them. The sample consists of 50,000 to 65,000 clones, nearly 95% of them appearing once. The source material was CD4+ or CD8+ T cells sorted from blood, sampled in a trial of the OX40 agonist ivuxolimab. The receptors stem from an adult with an advanced solid tumor such as melanoma, head and neck, liver or kidney cancer. Both conserved end residues are part of each CDR3. A D gene is named only where the DNA matches it firmly. Some rows mark clone size as missing; the rest say once, few, many or name a class of expanded clone.

>-|-|TRBV6-5|TRBJ1-1
TGTGCCAGCAGTTACAGGCGGACAGTCACTGCAGCTTTCTTT
CASSYRRTVTAAFF
>-|-|TRBV7-2|TRBJ1-6
TGTGCCAGCAGCTTCTATCGAATCTATAATTCACCCCTCCACTTT
CASSFYRIYNSPLHF
>once|-|TRBV25-1|TRBJ2-1
TGTGCCAGCAGTGATCCTGGCCTGCCCTACAATGAGCAGTTCTTC
CASSDPGLPYNEQFF
>-|TRBD1|TRBV6-1|TRBJ2-7
TGTGCCAGCAGTGATCGGGACAGCCAGTCCTACGAGCAGTACTTC
CASSDRDSQSYEQYF
>-|-|TRBV27|TRBJ2-7
TGTGCCAGCAGTTTATTGTTTTACGAGCAGTACTTC
CASSLLFYEQYF
>-|-|TRBV4-2|TRBJ2-1
TGTGCCAGCAGCCAACAGGGGGGAGGGAATGAGCAGTTCTTC
CASSQQGGGNEQFF
>-|-|TRBV2|TRBJ2-5
TGTGCCAGCAGTGGTTTGGGAGAACCGACGGAGACCCAGTACTTC
CASSGLGEPTETQYF
>-|-|TRBV12-5|TRBJ2-1
TGTGCTAGTGGTTCCCGCGGGGCTAATGAGCAGTTCTTC
CASGSRGANEQFF
>few|-|TRBV25-1|TRBJ2-1
TGTGCCAGCAGTGCAGGGTTGGATGAGCAGTTCTTC
CASSAGLDEQFF
>-|TRBD2|TRBV4-1|TRBJ2-1
TGCGCCAGCAGCCAAGAGATGGGACTAGTCTCCTACAATGAGCAGTTCTTC
CASSQEMGLVSYNEQFF
>-|-|TRBV27|TRBJ2-3
TGTGCCAGCAGCCTTATTGGGAGCACAGATACGCAGTATTTT
CASSLIGSTDTQYF
>-|-|TRBV7-6|TRBJ1-1
TGTGCCAGCAGCTTATCAGGCAGGCTAAACTTGAACACTGAAGCTTTCTTT
CASSLSGRLNLNTEAFF
>-|-|TRBV4-2|TRBJ2-1
TGTGCCAGCAGCCAAGCCACTCGAGCCTCCTACAATGAGCAGTTCTTC
CASSQATRASYNEQFF
>-|-|TRBV19|TRBJ2-2
TGTGCCAGTAGTACTTTCACCGGGGAGCTGTTTTTT
CASSTFTGELFF
>-|TRBD2|TRBV6-4|TRBJ2-1
TGTGCCAGCAGTGACTCAGCGGGAGAATACAATGAGCAGTTCTTC
CASSDSAGEYNEQFF
>-|TRBD2|TRBV4-2|TRBJ2-5
TGTGCCAGCAGCCAAGAATTGGGGGGGGTGGAGACCCAGTACTTC
CASSQELGGVETQYF
>-|-|TRBV29-1|TRBJ2-3
TGCAGCGTTGCTCTCGCAGGGAGATCAGATACGCAGTATTTT
CSVALAGRSDTQYF
>once|-|TRBV27|TRBJ2-2
TGTGCCAGTACGGGGACCGGGGAGCTGTTTTTT
CASTGTGELFF
>-|-|TRBV4-1|TRBJ1-5
TGCGCCAGCAGCCAAGGGGGACTCGGCAATCAGCCCCAGCATTTT
CASSQGGLGNQPQHF
>few|TRBD2|TRBV4-2|TRBJ2-1
TGTGCCAGCAGCCAAACCGGGACTAGCGGGGGGGGATCTTACAATGAGCAGTTCTTC
CASSQTGTSGGGSYNEQFF
>-|-|TRBV10-3|TRBJ1-2
TGTGCCATCAGTGGTAACAGACCCGGCTACACCTTC
CAISGNRPGYTF
>-|-|TRBV5-4|TRBJ2-2
TGTGCCAGCAGCTTGGACAGCACCGGGGAGCTGTTTTTT
CASSLDSTGELFF
>-|-|TRBV7-2|TRBJ2-1
TGTGCCAGCAGCTTAAGGGGATGGGAGCTTCCGTCCTACAATGAGCAGTTCTTC
CASSLRGWELPSYNEQFF
>-|TRBD1|TRBV5-6|TRBJ1-5
TGTGCCAGCAGTCAACAGGGGGCCGGCAATCAGCCCCAGCATTTT
CASSQQGAGNQPQHF
>-|-|TRBV9|TRBJ2-5
TGTGCCAGCAGCGTAGTCCCGGGGGGCCTCCAAGAGACCCAGTACTTC
CASSVVPGGLQETQYF
>-|-|TRBV4-1|TRBJ1-1
TGCGCCAGCAGCCAAGATCCGATACCGAACACTGAAGCTTTCTTT
CASSQDPIPNTEAFF
>-|TRBD1|TRBV27|TRBJ1-1
TGTGCCAGCAGTCCAACGGGACAGACTTACACTGAAGCTTTCTTT
CASSPTGQTYTEAFF
>-|-|TRBV2|TRBJ2-7
TGTGCCAGCACGAGGGGCGGACCCTACGAGCAGTACTTC
CASTRGGPYEQYF
>-|TRBD2|TRBV11-2|TRBJ2-1
TGTGCCACCAGGACTAGCTCCATTGAGCAGTTCTTC
CATRTSSIEQFF
>-|-|TRBV20-1|TRBJ2-1
TGCAGTGCTAGGGTCCATGAGCAGTTCTTC
CSARVHEQFF
>once|-|TRBV2|TRBJ1-1
TGTGCCAGCCGCAGGGGGAACACTGAAGCTTTCTTT
CASRRGNTEAFF
>-|-|TRBV11-2|TRBJ2-3
TGTGCCAGCAGCGCCCGGGTGAAAGATACGCAGTATTTT
CASSARVKDTQYF
>-|-|TRBV13|TRBJ2-3
TGTGCCAGCAGTTTGGGGGACACAGATACGCAGTATTTT
CASSLGDTDTQYF
>-|TRBD1|TRBV4-1|TRBJ1-1
TGCGCCAGCAGCCAGGTTACAGGGGTCCGGAACACTGAAGCTTTCTTT
CASSQVTGVRNTEAFF
>-|-|TRBV13|TRBJ2-2
TGTGCCAGCAGCTTAGAGTTGGCGAACACCGGGGAGCTGTTTTTT
CASSLELANTGELFF
>-|-|TRBV6-5|TRBJ2-2
TGTGCCAGCAGTCTTAACTCCGGGGAGCTGTTTTTT
CASSLNSGELFF
>-|TRBD1|TRBV29-1|TRBJ2-1
TGCAGCGCGCTCCGGACAGGGGTTGAGGACAATGAGCAGTTCTTC
CSALRTGVEDNEQFF
>-|TRBD1|TRBV9|TRBJ1-6
TGTGCCAGCAGCACCGGGACAGCGCGGGTTACCCTCCACTTT
CASSTGTARVTLHF
>few|-|TRBV28|TRBJ2-7
TGTGCCAGCAGTAGGGGCTTCTACGAGCAGTACTTC
CASSRGFYEQYF
>-|TRBD1|TRBV4-1|TRBJ1-5
TGCGCCAGCAGCCAAGTTTATGGAGGGACAGGCAATCAGCCCCAGCATTTT
CASSQVYGGTGNQPQHF
>-|-|TRBV27|TRBJ1-5
TGTGCCAGCAGACCGAAACCCAATCAGCCCCAGCATTTT
CASRPKPNQPQHF
>-|-|TRBV6-5|TRBJ2-7
TGTGCCAGCAGTTCCATGGACGCGCAGTACTTC
CASSSMDAQYF
>-|-|TRBV13|TRBJ2-5
TGTGCCAGCAGCTTCACTAGTGGGGAGACCCAGTACTTC
CASSFTSGETQYF
>-|TRBD1|TRBV6-5|TRBJ2-1
TGTGCCAGCAGTTTCACAGGGGGCAATGAGCAGTTCTTC
CASSFTGGNEQFF
>-|TRBD2|TRBV7-2|TRBJ2-1
TGTGCCAGCAGTTGGACTAGCGGGAGCTCCTACAATGAGCAGTTCTTC
CASSWTSGSSYNEQFF
>-|-|TRBV4-1|TRBJ2-1
TGCGCCAGCAGCCAAGACAGGGGGGTCGGCAATGAGCAGTTCTTC
CASSQDRGVGNEQFF
>-|TRBD2|TRBV15|TRBJ2-2
TGTGCCACCAGCAGAGGAGCGGGAAACACCGGGGAGCTGTTTTTT
CATSRGAGNTGELFF